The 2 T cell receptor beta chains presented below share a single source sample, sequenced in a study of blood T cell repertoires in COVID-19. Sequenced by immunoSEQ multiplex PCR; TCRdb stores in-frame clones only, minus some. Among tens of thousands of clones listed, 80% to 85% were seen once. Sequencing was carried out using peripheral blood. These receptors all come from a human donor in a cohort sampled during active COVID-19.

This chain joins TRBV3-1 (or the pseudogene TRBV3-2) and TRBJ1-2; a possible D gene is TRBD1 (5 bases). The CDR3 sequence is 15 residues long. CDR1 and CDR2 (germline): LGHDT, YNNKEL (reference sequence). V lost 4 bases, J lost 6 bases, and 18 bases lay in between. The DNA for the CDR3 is TGTGCCAGCAGCCCAGAGGGGCGCCGAGAAGATGGCTACACCTTC. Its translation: CASSPEGRREDGYTF.

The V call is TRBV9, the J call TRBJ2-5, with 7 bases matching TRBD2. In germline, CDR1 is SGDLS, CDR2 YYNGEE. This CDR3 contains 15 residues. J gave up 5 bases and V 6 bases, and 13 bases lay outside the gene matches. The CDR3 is CASNTPGGGRETQYF. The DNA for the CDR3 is TGTGCCAGCAACACACCCGGCGGGGGAAGGGAGACCCAGTACTTC.